Sequencing of this TCR beta chain was carried out in a study of molecular identifiers for immune sequencing clone quantification. Whole-study context: Sequencing covered four of five parts into which replicate RNA from around 20,000 or 100,000 naive CD8 cells was split.

This clonotype was picked up many times. Its specificity is unknown. Trimming left V 4 bases short and J 6 bases short, with 13 bases between. This CDR3 has 14 residues. Germline assignment: CDR1 MGHRA and CDR2 YSYEKL. Overall study results and limits: Identical TCR molecules can share a barcode, and this sharing could underestimate highly expanded clone sizes.

CD8+CD4-CCR7+CD45RA+ sorting gave the naive CD8 T cells. TCRdb re-analysed the PCR reads in MiXCR, keeping a single row per CDR3 protein. This table has 30,000 to 45,000 distinct CDR3 sequences, about 18% appearing once. Sequenced sample: naive CD8+ T cells from blood, with Jurkat cell RNA spiked in. Subset meaning: FACS-sorted CD8+CD4-CCR7+CD45RA+ naive T cells. The source is a human donor in good health. Some libraries in this study had Jurkat cell RNA spiked in. V and J are TRBV4-1 and TRBJ2-4; D is perhaps TRBD1 (5 bases). CDR3 sequence (DNA): TGCGCCAGCAGCCTATGGACACCATCAAACATTCAGTACTTC. As protein: CASSLWTPSNIQYF.